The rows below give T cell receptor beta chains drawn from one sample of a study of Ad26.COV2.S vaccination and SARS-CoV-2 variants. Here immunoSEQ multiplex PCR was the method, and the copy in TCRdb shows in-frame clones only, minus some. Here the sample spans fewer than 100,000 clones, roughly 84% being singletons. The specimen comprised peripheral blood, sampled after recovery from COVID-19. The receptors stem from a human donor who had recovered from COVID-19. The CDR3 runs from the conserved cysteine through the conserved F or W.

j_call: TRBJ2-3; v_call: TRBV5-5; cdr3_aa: CASSLFRGADTQYF
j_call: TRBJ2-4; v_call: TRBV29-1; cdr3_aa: CSVVAGSYIQYF
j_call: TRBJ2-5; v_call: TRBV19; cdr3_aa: CASSTQTGFWETQYF
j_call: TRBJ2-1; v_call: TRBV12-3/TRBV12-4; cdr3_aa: CASVVFGGNEQFF
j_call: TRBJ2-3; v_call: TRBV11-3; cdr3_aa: CASSNNRGSDTQYF
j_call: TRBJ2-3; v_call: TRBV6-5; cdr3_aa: CASSYGTPPVTQYF
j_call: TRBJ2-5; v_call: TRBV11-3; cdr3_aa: CASSAGGLGTQYF
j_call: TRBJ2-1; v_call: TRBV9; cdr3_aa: CASSPRGASSYNEQFF
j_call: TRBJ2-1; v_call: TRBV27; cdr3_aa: CASSLNHNEQFF
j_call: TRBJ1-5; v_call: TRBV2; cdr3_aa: CASSSRTAWSNQPQHF
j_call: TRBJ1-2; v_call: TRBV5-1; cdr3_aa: CASREGINYGYTF
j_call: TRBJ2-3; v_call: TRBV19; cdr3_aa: CASVAHVTSGRVGTQYF